These T cell receptor beta chains were read from a single sample in a study of PD-1 blockade in classical Hodgkin lymphoma. Libraries were prepared by immunoSEQ multiplex PCR; TCRdb keeps only in-frame clonotypes and omits some of them. The sample lists roughly 40,000 clones, about nine tenths occurring once. The specimen comprised peripheral blood mononuclear cells (PBMCs), sampled at baseline. The receptors shown here come from a human donor with classical Hodgkin lymphoma. CDR3s include the opening cysteine and the closing phenylalanine or tryptophan. A D gene is named only where the DNA matches it firmly. Where a row states a size, it is once, few, many or the class of an expanded clone; other rows omit it.

d_call | j_call | clone_size | v_call | cdr3_aa | cdr3_nt
. | TRBJ2-1 | few | TRBV6-5 | CASSYGGSYNEQFF | TGTGCCAGCAGTTACGGAGGATCCTACAATGAGCAGTTCTTC
. | TRBJ2-7 | . | TRBV25-1 | CASRGVYEQYF | TGTGCCAGCAGAGGGGTCTACGAGCAGTACTTC
TRBD1 | TRBJ2-3 | . | TRBV10-3 | CAIRMGQDGTDTQYF | TGTGCCATCAGGATGGGACAGGATGGCACAGATACGCAGTATTTT
. | TRBJ2-6 | medium-sized | TRBV6-4 | CASSGKSGANVLTF | TGTGCCAGCAGTGGGAAATCCGGGGCCAACGTCCTGACTTTC
TRBD2 | TRBJ2-1 | medium-sized | TRBV4-2 | CASSQDPPSGGTYNEQFF | TGTGCCAGCAGCCAAGACCCCCCCAGCGGGGGTACCTACAATGAGCAGTTCTTC
. | TRBJ2-1 | . | TRBV4-1 | CASSQSENYNEQFF | TGCGCCAGCAGCCAATCCGAGAACTACAATGAGCAGTTCTTC
. | TRBJ2-7 | . | TRBV11-1 | CASSLGPWEQYF | TGTGCCAGCAGCTTAGGCCCGTGGGAGCAGTACTTC
. | TRBJ2-5 | . | TRBV5-5 | CASSWTGTWETQYF | TGTGCCAGCAGCTGGACCGGGACATGGGAGACCCAGTACTTC
TRBD1 | TRBJ1-1 | . | TRBV7-3 | CASSPQGGVAEAFF | TGTGCCAGCAGCCCCCAGGGGGGGGTGGCTGAAGCTTTCTTT
. | TRBJ2-7 | . | TRBV19 | CASSIEAYSYEQYF | TGTGCCAGTAGTATAGAAGCCTACTCCTACGAGCAGTACTTC
TRBD1 | TRBJ2-7 | . | TRBV27 | CASSSDRGLNYEQYF | TGTGCCAGCAGTTCAGACAGGGGGCTAAACTACGAGCAGTACTTC
. | TRBJ2-5 | . | TRBV7-3 | CASSRQVQETQYF | TGTGCCAGCAGCAGACAGGTTCAAGAGACCCAGTACTTC
. | TRBJ1-5 | . | TRBV2 | CASSPYGGPKQPQHF | TGTGCCAGCAGTCCATACGGGGGGCCCAAGCAGCCCCAGCATTTT
TRBD2 | TRBJ2-3 | . | TRBV19 | CASSRAGVWTDTQYF | TGTGCCAGTAGTAGAGCGGGAGTCTGGACAGATACGCAGTATTTT
. | TRBJ2-2 | . | TRBV6-5 | CASSELVAGELFF | TGTGCCAGCAGTGAACTAGTGGCCGGGGAGCTGTTTTTT
. | TRBJ2-4 | . | TRBV7-2 | CASSYRALGRSNIQYF | TGTGCCAGCAGCTATAGGGCGCTAGGGAGATCTAACATTCAGTACTTC
TRBD1 | TRBJ2-5 | . | TRBV5-4 | CASSGPDRARRETQYF | TGTGCCAGCAGTGGGCCGGACAGGGCCCGTCGAGAGACCCAGTACTTC
. | TRBJ1-5 | once | TRBV5-4 | CASSLGGSRDQPQHF | TGTGCCAGCAGCTTAGGCGGCTCAAGGGATCAGCCCCAGCATTTT
. | TRBJ2-2 | once | TRBV7-3 | CASSLTATGELFF | TGTGCCAGCAGCTTAACAGCCACCGGGGAGCTGTTTTTT
. | TRBJ2-1 | . | TRBV15 | CATSGSYYEQFF | TGTGCCACCAGCGGGAGCTACTATGAGCAGTTCTTC
. | TRBJ1-5 | . | TRBV5-4 | CASSLDRDQPQHF | TGTGCCAGCAGCTTGGACAGGGACCAGCCCCAGCATTTT
. | TRBJ2-2 | . | TRBV11-2 | CASSLDLLGELFF | TGTGCCAGCAGCTTAGATCTCCTCGGGGAGCTGTTTTTT
. | TRBJ1-6 | . | TRBV7-2 | CASSLGGFNSPLHF | TGTGCCAGCAGCTTGGGTGGATTTAATTCACCCCTCCACTTT
. | TRBJ1-5 | . | TRBV27 | CASSPRRYSNQPQHF | TGTGCCAGCAGTCCCCGACGTTATAGCAATCAGCCCCAGCATTTT
. | TRBJ2-3 | once | TRBV9 | CASSVSGSTDTQYF | TGTGCCAGCAGCGTCAGCGGGTCCACAGATACGCAGTATTTT
TRBD1 | TRBJ2-7 | once | TRBV27 | CASSNQGQGTPEQYF | TGTGCCAGCAGTAATCAGGGACAGGGGACGCCCGAGCAGTACTTC
TRBD2 | TRBJ2-7 | once | TRBV7-2 | CASSLGTSEQYF | TGTGCCAGCAGCTTGGGGACTAGCGAGCAGTACTTC
TRBD1 | TRBJ2-2 | . | TRBV28 | CASSSSRGRGHKLSNTGELFF | TGTGCCAGCAGTTCCTCTCGAGGCAGGGGGCATAAACTCTCGAACACCGGGGAGCTGTTTTTT
. | TRBJ2-7 | . | TRBV6-6 | CASSYPRVAGLYEQYF | TGTGCCAGCAGTTACCCCCGGGTGGCAGGTCTGTACGAGCAGTACTTC
. | TRBJ2-1 | . | TRBV7-3 | CASSLIPGTTGNEQFF | TGTGCCAGCAGCTTAATCCCAGGAACGACTGGCAATGAGCAGTTCTTC
. | TRBJ2-1 | . | TRBV9 | CASSVGGRGTPILEQFF | TGTGCCAGCAGCGTAGGGGGTAGGGGGACCCCTATTCTTGAGCAGTTCTTC
TRBD1 | TRBJ1-4 | . | TRBV2 | CASSVPGQGAVGEKLFF | TGTGCCAGCAGTGTCCCGGGACAGGGGGCAGTTGGGGAAAAACTGTTTTTT
. | TRBJ2-7 | . | TRBV6-1 | CASSEGGDFYEQYF | TGTGCCAGCAGTGAAGGGGGCGACTTCTACGAGCAGTACTTC
. | TRBJ1-2 | . | TRBV6-1 | CASSGPEEGYYGYTF | TGTGCCAGCAGTGGGCCCGAGGAGGGCTACTATGGCTACACCTTC
TRBD2 | TRBJ2-7 | . | TRBV19 | CASSPSGRTYEQYF | TGTGCCAGTAGTCCTAGCGGGAGGACCTACGAGCAGTACTTC
. | TRBJ1-4 | once | TRBV28 | CASGQQWVSTNEKLFF | TGTGCCAGCGGACAGCAATGGGTTTCTACTAATGAAAAACTGTTTTTT
. | TRBJ2-3 | . | TRBV27 | CASSPLAWSTDTQYF | TGTGCCAGCAGTCCGCTCGCGTGGAGCACAGATACGCAGTATTTT
TRBD2 | TRBJ2-1 | . | TRBV5-1 | CASSSTGTSGNNEQFF | TGCGCCAGCAGCTCGACCGGGACTAGCGGAAACAATGAGCAGTTCTTC
. | TRBJ2-7 | . | TRBV19 | CASSIGIFPYEQYF | TGTGCCAGTAGTATAGGAATTTTTCCATACGAGCAGTACTTC
. | TRBJ1-2 | once | TRBV5-6 | CASSIGGGFTNYGYTF | TGTGCCAGCAGCATTGGGGGCGGATTCACTAACTATGGCTACACCTTC
. | TRBJ2-3 | . | TRBV27 | CASRKASTDTQYF | TGTGCCAGCAGGAAGGCCTCCACAGATACGCAGTATTTT
. | TRBJ2-1 | . | TRBV5-1 | CASSLDAGNPYNEQFF | TGCGCCAGCAGCTTGGACGCGGGTAACCCCTACAATGAGCAGTTCTTC
. | TRBJ2-1 | . | TRBV27 | CASGLDQRSSYNEQFF | TGTGCCAGCGGGTTGGACCAGAGGAGCTCCTACAATGAGCAGTTCTTC
. | TRBJ2-2 | . | TRBV16 | CASSQYAVDTGELFF | TGTGCCAGCAGCCAATACGCGGTAGACACCGGGGAGCTGTTTTTT
. | TRBJ1-4 | . | TRBV19 | CASSIGRGPNEKLFF | TGTGCCAGTAGTATAGGTCGGGGTCCTAATGAAAAACTGTTTTTT
. | TRBJ2-7 | . | TRBV5-1 | CASSFRLGTDEQYF | TGCGCCAGCAGCTTTCGGTTGGGCACCGACGAGCAGTACTTC
. | TRBJ2-1 | . | TRBV28 | CASRSPGNEQFF | TGTGCCAGCAGATCGCCCGGAAATGAGCAGTTCTTC
. | TRBJ2-2 | once | TRBV11-2 | CASNLNQGELFF | TGTGCCAGCAACCTAAACCAGGGGGAGCTGTTTTTT